Sequencing of this T cell receptor beta chain was carried out in a study of blood T cells in healthy people across ages. Overall study: About one barcoded beta molecule per two T cells came from capture by template switching.

As regards this clonotype: Its antigen is undetermined.

Next came a second PCR, run for roughly 6 to 11 cycles, which used a sample-barcoded 5' primer along with a J-beta primer mix. MiXCR, applied by TCRdb to the 5' RACE reads, yields one record per CDR3 protein. The data show approximately 800,000 distinct CDR3 sequences, roughly three fifths seen once. Broader study findings: Higher naive T cell percentage went strongly together with higher TCR beta diversity. The long-lived group displayed more naive CD4+ cells, plus higher diversity, than the aged donors did.

Looked up from germline, CDR1 is LGHDT and CDR2 is YNNKEL (reference sequence). The germline V and J ends were trimmed by 3 bases and 5 bases, with 14 bases remaining between them. The CDR3 sequence is 15 residues long. The receptor's source is a man aged 40-50 years in good health. The rearrangement joins TRBV3-1 to TRBJ1-5; D call uncertain. The source material was blood. CDR3 sequence: CASSQSGRGDQPQHF. CDR3 DNA: TGTGCCAGCAGCCAGAGTGGACGGGGAGATCAGCCCCAGCATTTT.